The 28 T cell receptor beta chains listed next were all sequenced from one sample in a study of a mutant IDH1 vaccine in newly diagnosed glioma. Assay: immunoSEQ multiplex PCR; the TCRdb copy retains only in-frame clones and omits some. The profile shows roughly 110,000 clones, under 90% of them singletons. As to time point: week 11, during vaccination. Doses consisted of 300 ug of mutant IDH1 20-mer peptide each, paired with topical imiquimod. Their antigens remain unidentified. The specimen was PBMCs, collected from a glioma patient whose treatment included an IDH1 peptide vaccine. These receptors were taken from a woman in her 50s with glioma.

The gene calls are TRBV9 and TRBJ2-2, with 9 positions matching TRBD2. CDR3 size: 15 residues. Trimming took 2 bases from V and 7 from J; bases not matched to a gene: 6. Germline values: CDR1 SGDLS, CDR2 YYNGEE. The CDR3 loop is CASSVGGRAIGELFF. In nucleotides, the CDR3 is TGTGCCAGCAGCGTTGGCGGGAGGGCCATCGGGGAGCTGTTTTTT. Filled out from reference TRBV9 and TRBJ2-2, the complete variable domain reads DSGVTQTPKHLITATGQRVTLRCSPRSGDLSVYWYQQSLDQGLQFLIQYYNGEERAKGNILERFSAQQFPDLHSELNLSSLELGDSALYFCASSVGGRAIGELFFGEGSRLTVL.

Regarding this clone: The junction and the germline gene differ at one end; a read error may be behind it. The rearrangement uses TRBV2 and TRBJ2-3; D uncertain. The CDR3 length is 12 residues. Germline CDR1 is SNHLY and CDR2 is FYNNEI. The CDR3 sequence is CASSEGSDTQCF. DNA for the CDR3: TGTGCCAGCAGTGAAGGTTCAGATACGCAGTGTTTT. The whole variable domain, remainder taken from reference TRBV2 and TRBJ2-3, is EPEVTQTPSHQVTQMGQEVILRCVPISNHLYFYWYRQILGQKVEFLVSFYNNEISEKSEIFDDQFSVERPDGSNFTLKIRSTKLEDSAMYFCASSEGSDTQCFGPGTRLTVL.

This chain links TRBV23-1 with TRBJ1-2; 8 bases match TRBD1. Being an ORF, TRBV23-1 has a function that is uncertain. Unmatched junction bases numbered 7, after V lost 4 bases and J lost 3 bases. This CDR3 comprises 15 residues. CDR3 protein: CASSPKDRGHYGYTF. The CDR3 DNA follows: TGCGCCAGCAGTCCCAAAGACAGGGGCCACTATGGCTACACCTTC.

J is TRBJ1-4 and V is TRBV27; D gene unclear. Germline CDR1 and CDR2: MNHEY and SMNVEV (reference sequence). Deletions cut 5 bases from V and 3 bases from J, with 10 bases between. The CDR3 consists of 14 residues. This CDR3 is CASSEGTANEKLFF. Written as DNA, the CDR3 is TGTGCCAGCAGTGAGGGCACGGCTAATGAAAAACTGTTTTTT. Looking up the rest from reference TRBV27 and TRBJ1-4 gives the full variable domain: EAQVTQNPRYLITVTGKKLTVTCSQNMNHEYMSWYRQDPGLGLRQIYYSMNVEVTDKGDVPEGYKVSRKEKRNFPLILESPSPNQTSLYFCASSEGTANEKLFFGSGTQLSVL.

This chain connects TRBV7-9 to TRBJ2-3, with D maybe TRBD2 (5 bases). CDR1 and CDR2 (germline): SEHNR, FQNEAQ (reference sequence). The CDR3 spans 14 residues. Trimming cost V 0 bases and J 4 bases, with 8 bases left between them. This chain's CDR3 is CASSLAGAADTQYF. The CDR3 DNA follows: TGTGCCAGCAGCTTAGCGGGAGCGGCAGATACGCAGTATTTT.

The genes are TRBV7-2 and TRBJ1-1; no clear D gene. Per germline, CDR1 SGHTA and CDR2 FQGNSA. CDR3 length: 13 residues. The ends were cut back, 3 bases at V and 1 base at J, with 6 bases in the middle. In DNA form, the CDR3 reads TGTGCCAGCAGCTTTCTCCAGAACACTGAAGCTTTCTTT. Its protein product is CASSFLQNTEAFF. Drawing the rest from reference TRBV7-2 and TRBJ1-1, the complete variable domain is GAGVSQSPSNKVTEKGKDVELRCDPISGHTALYWYRQSLGQGLEFLIYFQGNSAPDKSGLPSDRFSAERTGGSVSTLTIQRTQQEDSAVYLCASSFLQNTEAFFGQGTRLTVV.

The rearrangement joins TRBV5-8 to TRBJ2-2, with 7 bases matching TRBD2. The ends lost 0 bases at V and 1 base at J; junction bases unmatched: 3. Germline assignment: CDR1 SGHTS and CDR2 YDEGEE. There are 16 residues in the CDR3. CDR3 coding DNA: TGTGCCAGCAGCTTGGAGGCGGGGGTGAACACCGGGGAGCTGTTTTTT. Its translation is CASSLEAGVNTGELFF.

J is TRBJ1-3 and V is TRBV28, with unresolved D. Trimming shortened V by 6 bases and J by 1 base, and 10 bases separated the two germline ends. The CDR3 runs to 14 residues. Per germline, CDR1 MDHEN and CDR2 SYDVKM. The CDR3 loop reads CASSSGRSGNTIYF. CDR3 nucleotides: TGTGCCAGCAGCTCGGGCCGTTCTGGAAACACCATATATTTT. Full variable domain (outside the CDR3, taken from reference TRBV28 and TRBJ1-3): DVKVTQSSRYLVKRTGEKVFLECVQDMDHENMFWYRQDPGLGLRLIYFSYDVKMKEKGDIPEGYSVSREKKERFSLILESASTNQTSMYLCASSSGRSGNTIYFGEGSWLTVV.

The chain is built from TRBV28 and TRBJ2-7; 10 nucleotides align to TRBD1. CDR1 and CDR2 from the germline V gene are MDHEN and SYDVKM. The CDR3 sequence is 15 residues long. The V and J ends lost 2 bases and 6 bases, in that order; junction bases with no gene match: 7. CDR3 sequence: CASSLPGTGVAEQYF. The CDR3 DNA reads TGTGCCAGCAGTTTACCCGGGACAGGGGTTGCCGAGCAGTACTTC.

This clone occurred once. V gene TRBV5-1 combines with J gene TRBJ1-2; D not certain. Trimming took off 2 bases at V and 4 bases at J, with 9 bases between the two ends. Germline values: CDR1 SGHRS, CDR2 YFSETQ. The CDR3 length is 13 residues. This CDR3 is CASSLTVPYGYTF. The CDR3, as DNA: TGCGCCAGCAGCTTAACAGTTCCCTATGGCTACACCTTC.

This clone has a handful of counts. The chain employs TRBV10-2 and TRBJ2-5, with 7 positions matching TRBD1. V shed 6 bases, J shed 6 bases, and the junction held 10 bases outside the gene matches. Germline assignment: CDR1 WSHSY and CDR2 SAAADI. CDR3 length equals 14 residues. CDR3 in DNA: TGCGCCAGCAGCCCCCTAGGGGGCGGGCAGACCCAGTACTTC. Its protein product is CASSPLGGGQTQYF.

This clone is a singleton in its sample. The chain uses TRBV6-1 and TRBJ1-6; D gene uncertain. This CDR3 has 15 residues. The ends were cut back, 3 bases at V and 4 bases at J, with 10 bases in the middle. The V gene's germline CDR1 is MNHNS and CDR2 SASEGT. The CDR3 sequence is CASSEPTGYNSPLHF. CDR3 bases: TGTGCCAGCAGTGAGCCGACGGGATATAATTCACCCCTCCACTTT.

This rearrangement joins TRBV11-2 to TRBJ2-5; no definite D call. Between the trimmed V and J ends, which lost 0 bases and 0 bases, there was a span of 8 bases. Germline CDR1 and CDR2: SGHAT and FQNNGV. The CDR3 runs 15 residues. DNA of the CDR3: TGTGCCAGCAGCTTAGATGGATATAACCAAGAGACCCAGTACTTC. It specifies CASSLDGYNQETQYF.

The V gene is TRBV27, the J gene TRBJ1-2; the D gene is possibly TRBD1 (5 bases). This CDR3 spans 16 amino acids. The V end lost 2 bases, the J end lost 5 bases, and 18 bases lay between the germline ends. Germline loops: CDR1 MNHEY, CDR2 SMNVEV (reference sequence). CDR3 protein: CASSLRDPWGTYGYTF. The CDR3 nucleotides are TGTGCCAGCAGTTTAAGGGACCCATGGGGGACTTATGGCTACACCTTC.

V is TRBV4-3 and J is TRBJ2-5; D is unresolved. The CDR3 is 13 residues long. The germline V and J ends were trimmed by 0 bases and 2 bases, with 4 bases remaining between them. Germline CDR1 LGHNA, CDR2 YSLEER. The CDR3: CASSQEGQETQYF. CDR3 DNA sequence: TGCGCCAGCAGCCAAGAGGGTCAAGAGACCCAGTACTTC.

The CDR3 loop reads CASSIKPGASGRIGELFF. The CDR3 nucleotides read TGTGCCAGTAGTATTAAGCCAGGGGCTAGCGGGAGAATCGGGGAGCTGTTTTTT. The chain has TRBV19 and TRBJ2-2; 10 nucleotides align to TRBD2. The length of the CDR3 is 18 residues. Germline loops: CDR1 LNHDA, CDR2 SQIVND (reference sequence). The J segment lost 7 bases and the V segment lost 3 bases, leaving 14 bases of the junction unmatched.

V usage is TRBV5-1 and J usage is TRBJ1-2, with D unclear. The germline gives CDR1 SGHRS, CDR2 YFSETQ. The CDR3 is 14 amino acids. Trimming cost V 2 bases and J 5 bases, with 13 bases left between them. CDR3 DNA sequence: TGCGCCAGCAGCTTTCCCTCTACAGAATATGGCTACACCTTC. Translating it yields CASSFPSTEYGYTF.

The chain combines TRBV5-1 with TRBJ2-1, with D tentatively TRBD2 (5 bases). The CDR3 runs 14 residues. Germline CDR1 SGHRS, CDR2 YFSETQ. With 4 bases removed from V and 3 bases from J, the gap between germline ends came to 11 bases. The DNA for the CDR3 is TGCGCCAGCAGCCCCGGGAACCTCTACAATGAGCAGTTCTTC. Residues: CASSPGNLYNEQFF.

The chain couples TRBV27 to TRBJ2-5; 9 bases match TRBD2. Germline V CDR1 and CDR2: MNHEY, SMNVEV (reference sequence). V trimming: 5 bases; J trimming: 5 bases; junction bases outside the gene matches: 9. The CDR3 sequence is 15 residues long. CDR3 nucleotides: TGTGCCAGCAGTCGAGGCGGGAGGGCCGTGGAGACCCAGTACTTC. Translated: CASSRGGRAVETQYF.

CDR3 DNA: TGTGCCAGCAGTTACTCCCCCATGGCCATGAACACTGAAGCTTTCTTT. Protein: CASSYSPMAMNTEAFF. V and J are TRBV6-6 and TRBJ1-1; D is uncertain. The CDR3 contains 16 residues. Germline V lookup: CDR1 MNHNY, CDR2 SVGAGI (reference sequence). Trimming pared 0 bases from V and 0 bases from J, leaving 11 bases between.

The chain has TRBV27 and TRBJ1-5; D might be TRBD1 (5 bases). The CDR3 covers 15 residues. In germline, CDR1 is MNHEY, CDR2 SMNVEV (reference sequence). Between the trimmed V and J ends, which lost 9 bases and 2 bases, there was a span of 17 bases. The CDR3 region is CASRNQGGGNQPQHF. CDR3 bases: TGTGCCAGTAGGAATCAGGGCGGTGGCAATCAGCCCCAGCATTTT.

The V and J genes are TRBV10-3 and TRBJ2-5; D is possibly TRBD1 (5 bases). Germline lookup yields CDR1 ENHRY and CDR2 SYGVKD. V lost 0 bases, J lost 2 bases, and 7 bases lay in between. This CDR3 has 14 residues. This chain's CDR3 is CAISESNRQETQYF. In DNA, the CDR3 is TGTGCCATCAGTGAGTCGAACAGGCAAGAGACCCAGTACTTC.

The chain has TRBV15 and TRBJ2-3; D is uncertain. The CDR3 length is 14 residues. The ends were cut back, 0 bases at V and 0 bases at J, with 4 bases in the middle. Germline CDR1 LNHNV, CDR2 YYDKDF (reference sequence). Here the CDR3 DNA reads TGTGCCACCAGCAGAGACCTTAGCACAGATACGCAGTATTTT. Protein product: CATSRDLSTDTQYF.

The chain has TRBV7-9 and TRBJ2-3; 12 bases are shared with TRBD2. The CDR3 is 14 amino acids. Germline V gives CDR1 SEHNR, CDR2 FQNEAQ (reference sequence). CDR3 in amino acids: CAHGTSGSTDTQYF. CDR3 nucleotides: TGTGCTCACGGGACTAGCGGGAGCACAGATACGCAGTATTTT.

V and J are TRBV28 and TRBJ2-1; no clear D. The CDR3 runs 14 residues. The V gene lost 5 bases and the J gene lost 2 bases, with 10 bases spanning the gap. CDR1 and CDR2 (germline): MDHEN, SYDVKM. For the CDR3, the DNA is TGTGCCAGCAGTCCCCAACGTACCTACAATGAGCAGTTCTTC. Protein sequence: CASSPQRTYNEQFF.

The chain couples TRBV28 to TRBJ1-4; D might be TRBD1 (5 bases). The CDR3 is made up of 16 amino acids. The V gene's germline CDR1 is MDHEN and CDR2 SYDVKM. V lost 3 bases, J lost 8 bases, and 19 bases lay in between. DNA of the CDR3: TGTGCCAGCAGTTTGGGGCTCGGGGGGACTGGGGAAAAACTGTTTTTT. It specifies CASSLGLGGTGEKLFF. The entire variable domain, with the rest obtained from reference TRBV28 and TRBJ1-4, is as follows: DVKVTQSSRYLVKRTGEKVFLECVQDMDHENMFWYRQDPGLGLRLIYFSYDVKMKEKGDIPEGYSVSREKKERFSLILESASTNQTSMYLCASSLGLGGTGEKLFFGSGTQLSVL.

CDR3 nucleotide sequence: TGTGCCTGGAGCCCCGGGGGATCCTACGAGCAGTACTTC. It codes for CAWSPGGSYEQYF. The chain is built from TRBV30 and TRBJ2-5; tentative D call: TRBD2 (6 bases). Matching the DNA end better, TRBJ2-7 makes the J call doubtful. The CDR3 consists of 13 residues. The germline V gene encodes CDR1 GTSNPN and CDR2 SVGIG (reference sequence).

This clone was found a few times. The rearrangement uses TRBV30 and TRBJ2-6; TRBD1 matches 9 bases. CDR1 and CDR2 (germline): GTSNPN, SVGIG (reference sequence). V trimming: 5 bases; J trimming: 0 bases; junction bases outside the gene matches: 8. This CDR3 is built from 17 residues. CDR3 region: CAWFRDRARSGANVLTF. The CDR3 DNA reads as TGTGCCTGGTTCCGGGACAGGGCTCGCTCTGGGGCCAACGTCCTGACTTTC.